The clone carrying this T cell receptor beta chain was seen just once. The sample belongs to a study of T cell changes during pregnancy in multiple sclerosis. The CDR3 is 13 residues long. Per germline, CDR1 LNHDA and CDR2 SQIVND (reference sequence). Trimming cost V 4 bases and J 1 base, with 8 bases left between them. Profiled with immunoSEQ multiplex PCR; TCRdb holds only in-frame clones, not every one. The sample has some 74,000 clones, approximately 92% seen once; the top ten hold roughly 3.3%. Source: peripheral blood, taken after pregnancy. The chain has TRBV19 and TRBJ2-7, with D possibly TRBD2 on 5 matching bases. This sequence was found in a female donor in good health, enrolled as a control in a pregnancy study. CDR3 sequence reads: CASSNGGSYEQYF. DNA for the CDR3: TGTGCCAGTAGTAATGGCGGGTCCTACGAGCAGTACTTC. Full variable domain (remainder filled in from reference TRBV19 and TRBJ2-7): DGGITQSPKYLFRKEGQNVTLSCEQNLNHDAMYWYRQDPGQGLRLIYYSQIVNDFQKGDIAEGYSVSREKKESFPLTVTSAQKNPTAFYLCASSNGGSYEQYFGPGTRLTVT.